These 22 T cell receptor beta chains were all obtained from the same sample, sequenced in a study of CD8 T cells in ankylosing spondylitis. Overall study results and limits: A TCR beta motif of roughly 8 highly homologous variants seemed to mark ankylosing spondylitis blood.

Antigens of these TCRs are unknown. TCRdb re-derived calls from the 5' RACE reads in MiXCR, one entry per CDR3 protein. Found here are some 700,000 distinct CDR3 sequences, 15% to 20% of them singletons; the top ten hold under 20%. Sequenced material: blood, either unsorted or a sorted T cell fraction (not recorded which). All receptors come from a male donor with ankylosing spondylitis.

This chain uses TRBV20-1 with TRBJ2-7; no clear D gene. Germline V CDR1 and CDR2: DFQATT, SNEGSKA (reference sequence). The V and J ends lost 6 bases and 6 bases respectively, with 6 bases between them. This CDR3 is built from 9 residues. CDR3 coding DNA: TGCAGTGCGGCCCGCGAGCAGTACTTC. Its protein is CSAAREQYF.

This CDR3 is CSVEGGEEAGNEQFF. The CDR3 DNA is TGCAGCGTTGAAGGGGGGGAGGAGGCTGGCAATGAGCAGTTCTTC. The gene calls are TRBV29-1 and TRBJ2-1, with D possibly TRBD2 on 6 matching bases. The V and J ends lost 1 base and 6 bases respectively, with 16 bases between them. CDR1 and CDR2 (germline): SQVTM, ANQGSEA. The CDR3 totals 15 residues.

The chain uses TRBV7-2 and TRBJ1-2, with D hard to call. The CDR3 has 15 amino acids. Deletions cut 1 base from V and 3 bases from J, with 12 bases between. In germline, CDR1 is SGHTA, CDR2 FQGNSA. CDR3 in DNA: TGTGCCAGCAGCTTAGGGTCAGGAATTGACTATGGCTACACCTTC. Its protein product is CASSLGSGIDYGYTF. Variable domain in full (rest from reference TRBV7-2 and TRBJ1-2): GAGVSQSPSNKVTEKGKDVELRCDPISGHTALYWYRQSLGQGLEFLIYFQGNSAPDKSGLPSDRFSAERTGGSVSTLTIQRTQQEDSAVYLCASSLGSGIDYGYTFGSGTRLTVV.

This chain joins TRBV7-2 and TRBJ1-5; maybe TRBD1 (6 bases). V gave up 5 bases and J gave up 6 bases, with 23 bases separating them. Germline V gives CDR1 SGHTA, CDR2 FQGNSA. There are 17 residues in the CDR3. The CDR3 sequence: CASSQFTGGAIGQPQHF. The CDR3, as DNA: TGTGCCAGCAGCCAGTTTACCGGGGGGGCGATTGGTCAGCCCCAGCATTTT. The full variable domain, its missing parts supplied by reference TRBV7-2 and TRBJ1-5, is GAGVSQSPSNKVTEKGKDVELRCDPISGHTALYWYRQSLGQGLEFLIYFQGNSAPDKSGLPSDRFSAERTGGSVSTLTIQRTQQEDSAVYLCASSQFTGGAIGQPQHFGDGTRLSIL.

This clonotype has ten or more counts. The chain uses TRBV11-2 and TRBJ2-1; perhaps TRBD1 as D (5 bases). Germline values: CDR1 SGHAT, CDR2 FQNNGV. Between the trimmed V and J ends, which lost 3 bases and 9 bases, there was a span of 9 bases. The CDR3 totals 12 residues. DNA for the CDR3: TGTGCCAGCAGCTTCAACAGGCGTGAGCAGTTCTTC. Amino acids: CASSFNRREQFF.

This clonotype showed up just a few times. The CDR3, as DNA: TGTGCCAGCAGTGCGACAGCACTGATCTTCAGCAATCAGCCCCAGCATTTT. It yields the protein CASSATALIFSNQPQHF. This chain connects TRBV2 to TRBJ1-5; TRBD1 is a possible D gene (5 bases). V was pared by 4 bases and J by 1 base, with 17 bases between. This CDR3 has 17 residues. CDR1 and CDR2 from the germline V gene are SNHLY and FYNNEI. Combining the CDR3 with reference TRBV2 and TRBJ1-5 gives the whole variable domain EPEVTQTPSHQVTQMGQEVILRCVPISNHLYFYWYRQILGQKVEFLVSFYNNEISEKSEIFDDQFSVERPDGSNFTLKIRSTKLEDSAMYFCASSATALIFSNQPQHFGDGTRLSIL.

This clonotype occurred a few times. The chain recombines TRBV9 with TRBJ2-2, with 16 bases identical to TRBD2. Germline trimming cut 4 bases from V and 6 bases from J; bases unmatched to any gene: 3. This CDR3 has 16 residues. CDR1 and CDR2 (germline): SGDLS, YYNGEE. The CDR3 is CASSPGTSGRAGELFF. For the CDR3, the DNA is TGTGCCAGCAGCCCGGGGACTAGCGGGAGGGCCGGGGAGCTGTTTTTT.

This clonotype was counted only a few times. This chain joins TRBV7-9 and TRBJ2-3, with 11 bases fitting TRBD2. Germline V gene data show CDR1 as SEHNR and CDR2 as FQNEAQ (reference sequence). This CDR3 has 17 residues. The trim removed 3 bases at V and 4 bases at J, leaving 9 bases unmatched. DNA of the CDR3: TGTGCCAGCAGCTTCGTCTCTAGCGGGGGGTCGGCAGATACGCAGTATTTT. It encodes CASSFVSSGGSADTQYF.

This sequence joins TRBV29-1 and TRBJ2-7, with TRBD1 matching over 9 bases. CDR1 and CDR2 from the germline V gene are SQVTM and ANQGSEA. The CDR3 is 14 residues long. V lost 7 bases to trimming and J lost 3 bases; unmatched junction nucleotides: 10. In DNA, the CDR3 is TGCAGCGCCCTCGGGACAGGGTTGAGCTACGAGCAGTACTTC. Its protein is CSALGTGLSYEQYF.

The chain recombines TRBV2 with TRBJ2-7; no clear D gene. Deletions cut 3 bases from V and 2 bases from J, with 5 bases between. Germline CDR1 is SNHLY and CDR2 is FYNNEI. The CDR3 is 12 residues long. This CDR3 is CASSEVAYEQYF. DNA of the CDR3: TGTGCCAGCAGTGAGGTTGCCTACGAGCAGTACTTC.

The chain links TRBV4-1 to TRBJ1-1; D is ambiguous. V lost 0 bases and J 5 bases, leaving 13 bases between the germline ends. Germline lookup yields CDR1 MGHRA and CDR2 YSYEKL. This CDR3 region has 15 residues. The CDR3 bases are TGCGCCAGCAGCCAAGATAGCCGGGGAGGGACTGAAGCTTTCTTT. The encoded protein is CASSQDSRGGTEAFF.

The chain uses TRBV6-2 or TRBV6-3 and TRBJ2-1; the match to TRBD2 covers 7 bases. Germline V gives CDR1 MNHEY, CDR2 SVGEGT. The CDR3 is 15 amino acids. The junction had 6 bases not matched to a gene; V was cut back by 5 bases and J by 2 bases. Here the CDR3 reads CASSRLAPAYNEQFF. The CDR3 bases are TGTGCCAGCAGTAGACTAGCCCCAGCCTACAATGAGCAGTTCTTC.

The chain carries TRBV29-1 and TRBJ2-7; no reliable D call. The CDR3 contains 15 residues. The germline gives CDR1 SQVTM, CDR2 ANQGSEA. Trimming stripped 4 bases from V and 5 bases from J, with 21 bases between. In nucleotides, the CDR3 is TGCAGCGTTGGTAGGCAGGTGTTTTTAGAGGACGAGCAGTACTTC. This codes for CSVGRQVFLEDEQYF.

The V and J genes are TRBV27 and TRBJ2-3; D is possibly TRBD2 (6 bases). Germline CDR1 and CDR2: MNHEY and SMNVEV (reference sequence). This CDR3 region has 16 residues. Trimming removed 5 bases at V and 0 bases at J, with 15 bases between. CDR3 nucleotide sequence: TGTGCCAGCAGTCTCAGGCTAGGGAGGAGCACAGATACGCAGTATTTT. It specifies CASSLRLGRSTDTQYF.

The table lists this clonotype with a few counts. V usage is TRBV6-1 and J usage is TRBJ1-2; TRBD1 matches at 10 bases. Germline lookup yields CDR1 MNHNS and CDR2 SASEGT. The CDR3 loop spans 15 amino acids. J lost 4 bases, V lost 6 bases, and 8 bases had no gene match. CDR3: CASSKDRGRIYGYTF. CDR3 nucleotide sequence: TGTGCCAGCAGCAAAGACAGGGGGCGCATCTATGGCTACACCTTC.

This clonotype was counted a few times. The chain recombines TRBV7-2 with TRBJ2-7; perhaps TRBD1 as D (5 bases). The length of the CDR3 is 14 residues. CDR1 is SGHTA and CDR2 is FQGNSA in the germline V gene. The V end was cut by 1 base, the J end by 3 bases, with 10 bases between. The CDR3 DNA reads TGTGCCAGCAGCTTAGGCAGGGCCCTCTACGAGCAGTACTTC. Translated, it gives CASSLGRALYEQYF.

This clonotype was counted only a few times. The chain uses TRBV18 and TRBJ2-7, with TRBD2 identical over 14 bases. The CDR3 contains 15 residues. V dropped 6 bases and J dropped 9; count of bases not matched to a gene: 10. CDR1 KGHSH and CDR2 LQKENI come from the germline V gene. DNA for the CDR3: TGTGCCAGCTCGCGGGGACTAGCGGGGGATCCGGGGCAGTACTTC. Amino acid sequence: CASSRGLAGDPGQYF.

In its sample, this clonotype was seen a few times. The chain joins TRBV27 to TRBJ2-1; TRBD2 might be the D (6 bases). Germline CDR1 is MNHEY and CDR2 is SMNVEV (reference sequence). Trimming removed 6 bases from V and 0 bases from J, with 12 bases in between. The CDR3 runs to 15 residues. In DNA, the CDR3 is TGTGCCAGCAGCTCTAGCGAGAGCTCCTACAATGAGCAGTTCTTC. This encodes CASSSSESSYNEQFF.

The DNA for the CDR3 is TGTGCCAGCAGCTTTACTACAGGGCGCGCTAATGAAAAACTGTTTTTT. Its translation is CASSFTTGRANEKLFF. The V call is TRBV7-9, the J call TRBJ1-4; D perhaps matches TRBD1 (6 bases). The CDR3 contains 16 residues. Germline lookup yields CDR1 SEHNR and CDR2 FQNEAQ (reference sequence). V lost 3 bases, J lost 3 bases, and 14 bases lay in between. Filled out from reference TRBV7-9 and TRBJ1-4, the complete variable domain reads DTGVSQNPRHKITKRGQNVTFRCDPISEHNRLYWYRQTLGQGPEFLTYFQNEAQLEKSRLLSDRFSAERPKGSFSTLEIQRTEQGDSAMYLCASSFTTGRANEKLFFGSGTQLSVL.

This clonotype was recorded at least ten times. The chain links TRBV10-3 to TRBJ1-2; unclear D gene. V gave up 6 bases and J gave up 2 bases, with 7 bases separating them. The CDR3 consists of 12 residues. The germline gives CDR1 ENHRY, CDR2 SYGVKD. CDR3 residues: CAISDTNYGYTF. CDR3 nucleotide sequence: TGTGCCATCAGCGACACGAACTATGGCTACACCTTC.

This clonotype has more than one count but fewer than ten. The V and J genes are TRBV11-2 and TRBJ1-2, with TRBD1 matching over 7 bases. With 4 bases clipped from V and 0 bases from J, the junction kept 8 bases outside the gene matches. The CDR3 has 16 amino acids. The V gene's germline CDR1 is SGHAT and CDR2 FQNNGV. The CDR3 nucleotides read TGTGCCAGCAGCTCTCACCGGGGACAGACTAACTATGGCTACACCTTC. Amino acids: CASSSHRGQTNYGYTF.

The rearrangement links TRBV6-2 or TRBV6-3 to TRBJ2-1; 14 positions agree with TRBD2. In germline, CDR1 is MNHEY, CDR2 SVGEGT. Trimming at V came to 7 bases and at J to 4 bases, leaving 12 bases not matched to a gene. The CDR3 has 18 residues. The CDR3 bases are TGTGCCAGCACCCGGACTAGCGGGAGGACTACCGCGTACAATGAGCAGTTCTTC. Protein: CASTRTSGRTTAYNEQFF.